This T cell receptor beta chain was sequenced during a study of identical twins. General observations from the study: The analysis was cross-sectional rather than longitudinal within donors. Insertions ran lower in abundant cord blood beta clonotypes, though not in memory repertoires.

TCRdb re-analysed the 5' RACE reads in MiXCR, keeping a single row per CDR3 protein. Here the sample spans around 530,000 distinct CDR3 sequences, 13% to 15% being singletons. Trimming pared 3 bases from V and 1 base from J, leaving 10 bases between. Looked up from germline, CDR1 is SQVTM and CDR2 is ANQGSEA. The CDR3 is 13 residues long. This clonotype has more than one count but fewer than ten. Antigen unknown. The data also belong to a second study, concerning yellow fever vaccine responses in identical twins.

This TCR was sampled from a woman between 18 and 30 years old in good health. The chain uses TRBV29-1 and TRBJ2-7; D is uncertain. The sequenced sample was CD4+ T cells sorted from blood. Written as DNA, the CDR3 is TGCAGCGTTGAGATCCGTGATTCCTACGAGCAGTACTTC. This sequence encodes CSVEIRDSYEQYF.